This entry lists 5 T cell receptor beta chains sequenced from one sample in a study of T-cell reconstitution after alpha-beta-depleted transplantation in children. Construction of the TCRbeta library involved unique molecular identifiers. One entry per CDR3 protein results from TCRdb running MiXCR on the PCR reads. The data contain tens of thousands of distinct CDR3 sequences, 6% to 8% of them singletons. The specimen was PBMCs from the stem cell graft donor, collected from the stem cell graft. The source of these receptors is a human donor who donated a stem cell graft to a child with acute lymphoblastic leukemia.

This clonotype was picked up many times. V and J are TRBV6-4 and TRBJ1-1; D might be TRBD1 (6 bases). With 0 bases removed from V and 5 bases from J, the gap between germline ends came to 13 bases. The CDR3 sequence is 15 residues long. Germline-derived CDR1 and CDR2 are MRHNA and SNTAGT. CDR3: CASSDSSSGTTEAFF. The DNA for the CDR3 is TGTGCCAGCAGTGACTCTTCCTCCGGGACAACTGAAGCTTTCTTT.

This clonotype was seen more than once but under ten times. The CDR3 bases are TGTGCCAGCAGCCAATCACGGTCGACAGGGGACTATGGCTACACCTTC. It is translated as CASSQSRSTGDYGYTF. The V call is TRBV4-2, the J call TRBJ1-2; 8 nucleotides match TRBD1. V lost 2 bases, J lost 3 bases, and 8 bases stayed unmatched. The CDR3 sequence is 16 residues long. Germline CDR1 is LGHNA and CDR2 is YNFKEQ.

This clonotype was observed many times. The rearrangement links TRBV7-3 to TRBJ1-1; TRBD1 is a possible D gene (6 bases). Germline V gives CDR1 SGHTA, CDR2 FQGTGA. Trimming removed 1 base from V and 5 bases from J, with 8 bases in between. The CDR3 extends over 13 amino acids. CDR3 loop: CASSLIGGTEAFF. The CDR3 region has the DNA TGTGCCAGCAGCTTAATAGGGGGGACTGAAGCTTTCTTT. Drawing the rest from reference TRBV7-3 and TRBJ1-1, the complete variable domain is GAGVSQTPSNKVTEKGKYVELRCDPISGHTALYWYRQSLGQGPEFLIYFQGTGAADDSGLPNDRFFAVRPEGSVSTLKIQRTERGDSAVYLCASSLIGGTEAFFGQGTRLTVV.

This clonotype came up a few times. The genes are TRBV12-3 or TRBV12-4 and TRBJ1-6; maybe TRBD1 (5 bases). Trimming left V 3 bases short and J 9 bases short, with 15 bases between. CDR3 length equals 15 residues. CDR3 loop: CASSFWIGGISPLHF. For the CDR3, the DNA is TGTGCCAGCAGTTTTTGGATTGGGGGAATTTCACCCCTCCACTTT.

A few counts support this clonotype. The V call is TRBV4-2, the J call TRBJ1-2, with D uncertain. CDR3 length: 17 residues. With 0 bases removed from V and 4 bases from J, the gap between germline ends came to 18 bases. Germline V gene lookup returns CDR1 LGHNA and CDR2 YNFKEQ. This chain's CDR3 is CASSQDLGLIGVYGYTF. CDR3 DNA: TGTGCCAGCAGCCAAGATTTAGGGTTAATAGGCGTCTATGGCTACACCTTC.